This TCR beta chain appears in the sequencing data of a study of technical replicates of blood from several donors listed by TCRdb under 2017. Notes on this clone: What antigen it recognizes has not been identified. No clone much larger than this one lies a single base away; base qualities are absent.

The library was produced with the immunoSEQ multiplex PCR assay. The table was pulled from immuneACCESS by TCRdb, which kept in-frame rearrangements only. Such tables lose some clones; where checked, under half of the loss comes from unresolved V genes, and the rest has no known cause. In all, the sample holds tens of thousands of clones, and 86% of those were seen once. The ten largest make up about 4.9% of the sample. V lost 4 bases and J lost 1 base; the stretch between them is 14 bases long. The CDR3 contains 16 residues, cysteine and phenylalanine counted. The entry retains the CDR3 DNA only, 48 bases that are in frame from base 1. CDR1 and CDR2 were assigned from the germline V gene as MGHRA and YSYEKL.

What was sequenced was PBMCs. The receptor was isolated from a human donor in good health. Some clones in this sample may be carry-over from other donors' samples. Recombination linked TRBV4-1 to TRBJ1-5; no D gene call is confident. CDR3 sequence: CASSLRQTISNQPQHF. The nucleotide sequence is TGCGCCAGCAGCCTGCGTCAAACGATAAGCAATCAGCCCCAGCATTTT.